The sequence of this TCR beta chain was determined in a study of spatial heterogeneity in lung cancer. Study background: Detected sequences consistently included more beta-chain ones than alpha-chain ones.

This clonotype was counted ten times or more. Documented time point: sample taken at primary tumor resection. Tumor, nontumor lung or frozen PBMC supplied whole RNA that was sequenced unsorted. Losses at the gene ends were 6 bases for V and 4 bases for J; bases not matched to a gene: 6. The V gene's germline CDR1 is LNHDA and CDR2 SQIVND (reference sequence). The CDR3 totals 14 residues. The study tagged each TCR cDNA molecule with a unique molecular identifier. Each CDR3 protein gets one entry after TCRdb re-called the 5' RACE reads with MiXCR. This table holds approximately 25,000 distinct CDR3 sequences, approximately 3.3% found once.

The clonotype originates from a female donor with early-stage non-small cell lung cancer. Source: PBMCs, taken at surgery. The chain joins TRBV19 to TRBJ2-7; 10 nucleotides agree with TRBD2. CDR3 coding DNA: TGTGCCAGTAGCTTAGCGGGAGGCCCGTACGAGCAGTACTTC. Amino acids: CASSLAGGPYEQYF.